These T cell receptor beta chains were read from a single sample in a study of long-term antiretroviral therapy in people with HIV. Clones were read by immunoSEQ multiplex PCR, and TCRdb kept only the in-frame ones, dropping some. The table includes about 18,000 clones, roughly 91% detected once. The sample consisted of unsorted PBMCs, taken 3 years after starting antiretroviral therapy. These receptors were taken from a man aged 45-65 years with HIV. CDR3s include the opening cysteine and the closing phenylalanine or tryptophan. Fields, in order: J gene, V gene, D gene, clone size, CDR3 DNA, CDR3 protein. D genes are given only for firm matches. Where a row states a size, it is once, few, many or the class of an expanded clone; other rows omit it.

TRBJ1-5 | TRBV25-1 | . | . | TGTGCCAGCACTGGGGACGGTTATCAGCCCCAGCATTTT | CASTGDGYQPQHF
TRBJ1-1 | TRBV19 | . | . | TGTGCCAGTAGTACCACGGTGAACACTGAAGCTTTCTTT | CASSTTVNTEAFF
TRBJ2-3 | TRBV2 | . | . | TGTGCCAGCAGTGGGCGGAGGGGGGGCCCCTTAGACACAGATACGCAGTATTTT | CASSGRRGGPLDTDTQYF
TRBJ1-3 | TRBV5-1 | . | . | TGCGCCAGCAGCTTGGCCGGCAGCTCTGGAAACACCATATATTTT | CASSLAGSSGNTIYF
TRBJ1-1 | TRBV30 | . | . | TGTGCCTGGAGTGGACAATTGAACACTGAAGCTTTCTTT | CAWSGQLNTEAFF
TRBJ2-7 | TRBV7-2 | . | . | TGTGCCAGCAGCTTATCAGGACACGGGTCTAACGAGCAGTACTTC | CASSLSGHGSNEQYF
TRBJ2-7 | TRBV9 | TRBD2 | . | TGTGCCAGCAGCCAGCGAGACGGGGGGAGTTACGAGCAGTACTTC | CASSQRDGGSYEQYF
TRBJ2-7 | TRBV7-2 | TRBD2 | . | TGTGCCAGCAGCTCAGGGACTAGAACCTACGAGCAGTACTTC | CASSSGTRTYEQYF
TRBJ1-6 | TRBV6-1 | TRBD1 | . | TGTGCCAGCAGTGAAGCGCCGACAGGGAATTCACCCCTCCACTTT | CASSEAPTGNSPLHF
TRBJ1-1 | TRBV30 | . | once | TGTGCCTGGAGTGTACAGGGCAGGGACACTGAAGCTTTCTTT | CAWSVQGRDTEAFF
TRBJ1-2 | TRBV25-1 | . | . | TGTGCCAGCAGTGGGACGACAGTCGGCTACACCTTC | CASSGTTVGYTF
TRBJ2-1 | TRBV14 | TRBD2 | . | TGTGCCAGCAGCCAAAACGGGGGGACCTACAATGAGCAGTTCTTC | CASSQNGGTYNEQFF
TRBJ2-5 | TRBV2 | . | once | TGTGCCAGCAGTACCGGGCGGCAAGAGACCCAGTACTTC | CASSTGRQETQYF
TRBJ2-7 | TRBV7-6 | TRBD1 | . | TGTGCCAGCAGCTTAGACAGGGGACCCTACGAGCAGTACTTC | CASSLDRGPYEQYF
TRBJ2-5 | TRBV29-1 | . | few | TGCAGCGTTGTGCGGCAGACTATAGAGACCCAGTACTTC | CSVVRQTIETQYF
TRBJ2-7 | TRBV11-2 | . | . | TGTGCCAGCAGCCCCGCAGGGACCACCCCCAACGAGCAGTACTTC | CASSPAGTTPNEQYF
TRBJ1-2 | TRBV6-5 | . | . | TGTGCCAGCAAAAACAGCGGAGGTTATGGCTACACCTTC | CASKNSGGYGYTF
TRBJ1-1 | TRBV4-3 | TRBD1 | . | TGCGCCAGCAGCCAAGCGGCCACAGGGGTGAACACTGAAGCTTTCTTT | CASSQAATGVNTEAFF
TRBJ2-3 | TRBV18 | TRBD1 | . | TGTGCCAGCTCACCACAGGACAGGGGAATTACAGATACGCAGTATTTT | CASSPQDRGITDTQYF
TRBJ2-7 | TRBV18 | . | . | TGTGCCAGCTCAGTTTCAGGACCCCCTGACTACGAGCAGTACTTC | CASSVSGPPDYEQYF
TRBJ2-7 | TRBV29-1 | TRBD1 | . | TGCAGCGTTGCCGGGACAGGGGCCTACGAGCAGTACTTC | CSVAGTGAYEQYF
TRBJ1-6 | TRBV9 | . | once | TGTGCCAGCAGCGTAGCTCCGGGGTATAATTCACCCCTCCACTTT | CASSVAPGYNSPLHF
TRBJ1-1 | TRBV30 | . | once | TGTGCCTGGAGTGTACAGCAGAACACTGAAGCTTTCTTT | CAWSVQQNTEAFF
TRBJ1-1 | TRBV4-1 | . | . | TGCGCCAGCAGCCAAGACGGCTTTACTGAAGCTTTCTTT | CASSQDGFTEAFF
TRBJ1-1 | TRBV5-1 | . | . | TGCGCCAGCTCTCCAGGGGAGTTTGAAGCTTTCTTT | CASSPGEFEAFF
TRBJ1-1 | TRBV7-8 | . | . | TGTGCCAGCAGCTTAGTAGGGGGAATGGGGACTGAAGCTTTCTTT | CASSLVGGMGTEAFF
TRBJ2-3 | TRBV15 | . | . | TGTGCCACCACCCCGTCGAGAGGGGCCGCTAGCACAGATACGCAGTATTTT | CATTPSRGAASTDTQYF
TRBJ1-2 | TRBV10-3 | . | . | TGTGCCATCAGTGACGGCAGGGTCTATGGCTACACCTTC | CAISDGRVYGYTF
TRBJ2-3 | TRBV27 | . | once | TGTGCCAGCAGTCCTGCCTGGGATACGCAGTATTTT | CASSPAWDTQYF
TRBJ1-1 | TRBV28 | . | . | TGTGCCAGCAAGCGGGCAGGGGTAGACACTGAAGCTTTCTTT | CASKRAGVDTEAFF
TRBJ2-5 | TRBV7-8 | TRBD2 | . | TGTGCCAGCAGCCCGGGGGGAGCGGGGGGGACCCAGTACTTC | CASSPGGAGGTQYF
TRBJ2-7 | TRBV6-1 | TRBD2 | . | TGTGCCAGCAGTGAGCCTAGCGGGGGGGAGTACGAGCAGTACTTC | CASSEPSGGEYEQYF
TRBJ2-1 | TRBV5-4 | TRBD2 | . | TGTGCCAGCAGCCCCGGGACTAGCGGGGGGGCCAGTGAGCAGTTCTTC | CASSPGTSGGASEQFF
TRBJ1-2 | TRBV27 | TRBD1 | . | TGTGCCAGCAGTTTTGGGCAGGGGGGAATCAACTATGGCTACACCTTC | CASSFGQGGINYGYTF
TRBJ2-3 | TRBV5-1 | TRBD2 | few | TGCGCCAGCAGCTTGGCGGGGGGGCTTGATACGCAGTATTTT | CASSLAGGLDTQYF
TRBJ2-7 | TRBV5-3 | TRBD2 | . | TGTGCCACCAGGACTAGCGGTCCTTACGAGCAGTACTTC | CATRTSGPYEQYF
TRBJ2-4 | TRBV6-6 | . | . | TGTGCCAGCAGTTACTCCCCTCTCAATAATGGCATTCAGTACTTC | CASSYSPLNNGIQYF
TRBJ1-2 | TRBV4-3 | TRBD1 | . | TGCGCCAGCAGCCAAGATTTGTCAGGGGGAAACTATGGCTACACCTTC | CASSQDLSGGNYGYTF
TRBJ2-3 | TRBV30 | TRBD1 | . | TGTGCCTGGAGTGTAGGGACAGGAGAAAGAGATACGCAGTATTTT | CAWSVGTGERDTQYF
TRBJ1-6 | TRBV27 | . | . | TGTGCCAGCACCCTGACAGGTCCCCCGACGATTAATTCACCCCTCCACTTT | CASTLTGPPTINSPLHF
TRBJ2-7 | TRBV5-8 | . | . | TGTGCCAACCGACAGCTTTTCTACGAGCAGTACTTC | CANRQLFYEQYF
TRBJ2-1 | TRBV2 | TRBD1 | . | TGTGCCAGCAGGACAGGGCGGAGCTCCTACAATGAGCAGTTCTTC | CASRTGRSSYNEQFF
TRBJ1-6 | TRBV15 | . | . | TGTGCCACCAGCAGAGATAATTCTCTCCTCCACTTT | CATSRDNSLLHF
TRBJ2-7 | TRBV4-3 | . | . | TGCGCCAGCAGCCAAGGACTCGGCTCCTACGAGCAGTACTTC | CASSQGLGSYEQYF
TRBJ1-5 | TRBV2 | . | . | TGTGCCAGCAGTGAAACGTTGGGGGTCCAGCCCCAGCATTTT | CASSETLGVQPQHF
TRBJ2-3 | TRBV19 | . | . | TGTGCCAGTAGTGACGGGGGTTACTACACAGATACGCAGTATTTT | CASSDGGYYTDTQYF
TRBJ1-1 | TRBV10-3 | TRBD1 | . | TGTGCCATCAAGGGGAGGGAAATACCGGGACAGGATGAAGCTTTCTTT | CAIKGREIPGQDEAFF